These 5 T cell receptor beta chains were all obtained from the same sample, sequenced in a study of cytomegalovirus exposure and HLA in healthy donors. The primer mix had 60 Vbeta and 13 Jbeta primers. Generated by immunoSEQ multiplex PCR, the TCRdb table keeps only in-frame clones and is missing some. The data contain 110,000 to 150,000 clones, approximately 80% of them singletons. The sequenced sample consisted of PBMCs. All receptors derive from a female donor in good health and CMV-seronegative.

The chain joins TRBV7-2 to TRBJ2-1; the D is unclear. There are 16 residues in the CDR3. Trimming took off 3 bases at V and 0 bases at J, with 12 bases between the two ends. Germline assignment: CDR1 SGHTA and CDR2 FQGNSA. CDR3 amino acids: CASSFKLLSSYNEQFF. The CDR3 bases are TGTGCCAGCAGCTTTAAACTACTAAGCTCCTACAATGAGCAGTTCTTC.

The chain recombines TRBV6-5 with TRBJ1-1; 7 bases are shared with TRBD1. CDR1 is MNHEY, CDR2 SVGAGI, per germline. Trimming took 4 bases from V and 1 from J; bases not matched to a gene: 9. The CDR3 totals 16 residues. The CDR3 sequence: CASSSRQGGRNTEAFF. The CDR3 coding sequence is TGTGCCAGCAGTTCGAGACAAGGGGGCCGGAACACTGAAGCTTTCTTT.

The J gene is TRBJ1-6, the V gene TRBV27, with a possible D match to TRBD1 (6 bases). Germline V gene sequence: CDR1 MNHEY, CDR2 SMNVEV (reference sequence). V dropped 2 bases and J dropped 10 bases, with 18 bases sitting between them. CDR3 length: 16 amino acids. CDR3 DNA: TGTGCCAGCAGTTTAGTATCAGGGGTCTTAGGATCACCCCTCCACTTT. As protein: CASSLVSGVLGSPLHF.

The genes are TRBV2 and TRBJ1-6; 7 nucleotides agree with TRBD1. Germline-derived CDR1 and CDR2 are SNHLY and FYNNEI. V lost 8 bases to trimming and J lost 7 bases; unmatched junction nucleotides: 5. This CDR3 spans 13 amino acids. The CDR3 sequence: CASSGQFNSPLHF. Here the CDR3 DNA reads TGTGCCAGCTCGGGACAGTTCAATTCACCCCTCCACTTT.

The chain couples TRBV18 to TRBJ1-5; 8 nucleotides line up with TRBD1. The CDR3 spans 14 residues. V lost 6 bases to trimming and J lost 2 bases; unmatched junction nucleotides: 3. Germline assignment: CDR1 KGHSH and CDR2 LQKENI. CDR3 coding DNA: TGTGCCAGCTCCCAGGACAGGGGCAATCAGCCCCAGCATTTT. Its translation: CASSQDRGNQPQHF. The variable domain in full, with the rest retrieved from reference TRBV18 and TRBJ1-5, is NAGVMQNPRHLVRRRGQEARLRCSPMKGHSHVYWYRQLPEEGLKFMVYLQKENIIDESGMPKERFSAEFPKEGPSILRIQQVVRGDSAAYFCASSQDRGNQPQHFGDGTRLSIL.